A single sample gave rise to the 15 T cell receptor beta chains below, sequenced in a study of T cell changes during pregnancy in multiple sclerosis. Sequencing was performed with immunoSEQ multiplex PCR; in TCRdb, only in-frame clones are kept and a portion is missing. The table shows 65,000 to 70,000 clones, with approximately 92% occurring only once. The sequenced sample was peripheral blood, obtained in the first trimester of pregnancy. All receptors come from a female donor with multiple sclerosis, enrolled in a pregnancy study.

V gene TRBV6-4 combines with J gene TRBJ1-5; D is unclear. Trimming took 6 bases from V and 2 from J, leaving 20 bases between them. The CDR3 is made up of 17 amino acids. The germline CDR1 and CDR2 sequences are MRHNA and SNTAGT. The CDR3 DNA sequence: TGTGCCAGCAGGAAGAGCTTCGGGAGCGGCGGCAATCAGCCCCAGCATTTT. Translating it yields CASRKSFGSGGNQPQHF.

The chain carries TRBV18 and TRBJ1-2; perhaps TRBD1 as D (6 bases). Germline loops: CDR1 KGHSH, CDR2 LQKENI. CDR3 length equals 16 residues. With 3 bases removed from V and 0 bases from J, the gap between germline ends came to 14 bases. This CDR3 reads CASSPRTDGANYGYTF. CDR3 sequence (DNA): TGTGCCAGCTCACCTCGGACAGATGGGGCTAACTATGGCTACACCTTC.

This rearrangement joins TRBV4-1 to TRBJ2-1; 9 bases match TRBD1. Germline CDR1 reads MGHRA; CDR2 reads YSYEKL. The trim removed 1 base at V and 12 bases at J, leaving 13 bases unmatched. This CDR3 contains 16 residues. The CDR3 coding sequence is TGCGCCAGCAGCCAAGCCCCGGGACAGGGAACTTACTGGCAGTTCTTC. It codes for CASSQAPGQGTYWQFF.

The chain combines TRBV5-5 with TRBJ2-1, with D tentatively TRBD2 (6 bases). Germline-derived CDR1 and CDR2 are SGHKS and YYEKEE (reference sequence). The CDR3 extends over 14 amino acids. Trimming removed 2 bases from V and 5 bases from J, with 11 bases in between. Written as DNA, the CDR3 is TGTGCCAGCAGCTTACCCGGGGGTGACAATGAGCAGTTCTTC. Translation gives CASSLPGGDNEQFF.

CDR3: CASRREPRSETQYF. CDR3 coding DNA: TGTGCCAGCAGACGGGAGCCGAGGTCGGAGACCCAGTACTTC. The chain carries TRBV27 and TRBJ2-5, with D possibly matching TRBD2 (6 bases). Trimming removed 6 bases from V and 5 bases from J, with 16 bases in between. The CDR3 has 14 amino acids. Germline values: CDR1 MNHEY, CDR2 SMNVEV (reference sequence).

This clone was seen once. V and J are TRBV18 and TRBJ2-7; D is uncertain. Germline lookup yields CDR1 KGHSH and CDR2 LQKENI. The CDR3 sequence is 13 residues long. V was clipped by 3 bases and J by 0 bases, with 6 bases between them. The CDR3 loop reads CASSPQASYEQYF. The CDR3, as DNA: TGTGCCAGCTCACCCCAGGCCTCCTACGAGCAGTACTTC.

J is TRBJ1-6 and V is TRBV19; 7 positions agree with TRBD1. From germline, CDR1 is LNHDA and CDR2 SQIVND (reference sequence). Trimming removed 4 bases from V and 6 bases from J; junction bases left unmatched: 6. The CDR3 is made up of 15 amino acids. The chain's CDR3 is CASSTNRGGNSPLHF. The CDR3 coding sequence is TGTGCCAGTAGTACCAACAGGGGTGGTAATTCACCCCTCCACTTT. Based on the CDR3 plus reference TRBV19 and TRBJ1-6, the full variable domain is DGGITQSPKYLFRKEGQNVTLSCEQNLNHDAMYWYRQDPGQGLRLIYYSQIVNDFQKGDIAEGYSVSREKKESFPLTVTSAQKNPTAFYLCASSTNRGGNSPLHFGNGTRLTVT.

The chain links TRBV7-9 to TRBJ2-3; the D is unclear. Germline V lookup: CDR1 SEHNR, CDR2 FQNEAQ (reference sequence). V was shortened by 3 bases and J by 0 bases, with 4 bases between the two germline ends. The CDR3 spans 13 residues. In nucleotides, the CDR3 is TGTGCCAGCAGCTTGGGCAGCACAGATACGCAGTATTTT. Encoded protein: CASSLGSTDTQYF. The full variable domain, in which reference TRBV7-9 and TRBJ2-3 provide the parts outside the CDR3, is DTGVSQNPRHKITKRGQNVTFRCDPISEHNRLYWYRQTLGQGPEFLTYFQNEAQLEKSRLLSDRFSAERPKGSFSTLEIQRTEQGDSAMYLCASSLGSTDTQYFGPGTRLTVL.

CDR3 residues: CASRGTSPRGEQYF. The CDR3 region has the DNA TGTGCCAGCAGGGGGACAAGCCCTCGGGGCGAGCAGTACTTC. The V call is TRBV27, the J call TRBJ2-7, with TRBD1 as a possible D gene (6 bases). CDR1 is MNHEY, CDR2 SMNVEV, per germline (reference sequence). Trimming cost V 6 bases and J 6 bases, with 18 bases left between them. This CDR3 has 14 amino acids.

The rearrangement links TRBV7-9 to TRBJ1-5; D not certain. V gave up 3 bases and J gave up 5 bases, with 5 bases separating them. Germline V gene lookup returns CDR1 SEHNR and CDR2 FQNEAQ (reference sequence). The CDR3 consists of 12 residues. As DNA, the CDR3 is TGTGCCAGCAGCTTCGGAGATCAGCCCCAGCATTTT. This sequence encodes CASSFGDQPQHF.

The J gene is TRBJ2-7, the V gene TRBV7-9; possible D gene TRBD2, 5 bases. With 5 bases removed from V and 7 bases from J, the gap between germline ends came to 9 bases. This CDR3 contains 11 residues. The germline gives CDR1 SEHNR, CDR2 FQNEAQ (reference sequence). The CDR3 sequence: CASSDTGEQYF. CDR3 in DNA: TGTGCCAGCAGCGACACGGGAGAGCAGTACTTC.

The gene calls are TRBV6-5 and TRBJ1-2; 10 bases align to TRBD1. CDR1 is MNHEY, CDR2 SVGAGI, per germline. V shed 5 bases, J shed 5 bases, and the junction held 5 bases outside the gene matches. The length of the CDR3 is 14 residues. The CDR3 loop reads CASSRQGAVYGYTF. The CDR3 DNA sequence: TGTGCCAGCAGTCGACAGGGGGCCGTATATGGCTACACCTTC.

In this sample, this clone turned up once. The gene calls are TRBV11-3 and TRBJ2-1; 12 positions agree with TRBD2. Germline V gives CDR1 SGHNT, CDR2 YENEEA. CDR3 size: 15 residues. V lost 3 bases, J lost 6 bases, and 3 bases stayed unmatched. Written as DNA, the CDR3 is TGTGCCAGCAGCTTCCGGACTAGCGGGGCCAATGAGCAGTTCTTC. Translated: CASSFRTSGANEQFF.

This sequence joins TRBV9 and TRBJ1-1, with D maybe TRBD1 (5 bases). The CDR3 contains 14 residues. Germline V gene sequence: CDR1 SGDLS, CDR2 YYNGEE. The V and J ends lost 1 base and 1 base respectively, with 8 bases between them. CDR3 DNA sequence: TGTGCCAGCAGCGTATTACAGGAGAACACTGAAGCTTTCTTT. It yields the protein CASSVLQENTEAFF.

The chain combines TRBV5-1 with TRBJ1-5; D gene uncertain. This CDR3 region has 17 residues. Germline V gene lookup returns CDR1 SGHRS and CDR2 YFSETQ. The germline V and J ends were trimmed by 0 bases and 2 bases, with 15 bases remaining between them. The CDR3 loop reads CASSLAEVTPGNQPQHF. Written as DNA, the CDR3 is TGCGCCAGCAGCTTGGCCGAGGTCACGCCGGGCAATCAGCCCCAGCATTTT.